This is a list of T cell receptor beta chains from one sample in a study. TCRdb re-called the 5' RACE reads with MiXCR, one entry per CDR3 protein. The table shows under 45,000 distinct CDR3 sequences, with 22% occurring only once. Source material: Tregs sorted from blood. All receptors come from a female donor with breast cancer. CDR3s include the opening cysteine and the closing phenylalanine or tryptophan. A D gene is named only where the DNA matches it firmly. Part of the rows lack a size; the others show once, few, many or a class for expanded clones.

CDR3nt: TGCAGTGCTAGAGATCACCCGGGAGAATCCTACAATGAGCAGTTCTTC
CDR3aa: CSARDHPGESYNEQFF
d_gene: -
abundance: many
j_gene: TRBJ2-1
v_gene: TRBV20-1

CDR3nt: TGTGCCAGCAGTACAGGGCACAACACTGAAGCTTTCTTT
CDR3aa: CASSTGHNTEAFF
d_gene: -
abundance: many
j_gene: TRBJ1-1
v_gene: TRBV6-5

CDR3nt: TGTGCCAGCAGCCAAGTTTTGAACTACCACGAGCAGTACTTC
CDR3aa: CASSQVLNYHEQYF
d_gene: -
abundance: few
j_gene: TRBJ2-7
v_gene: TRBV3-1

CDR3nt: TGTGCCAGCAGCCCGCCGGGGAGGGCCTACGATGAGCAGTTCTTC
CDR3aa: CASSPPGRAYDEQFF
d_gene: TRBD2
abundance: -
j_gene: TRBJ2-1
v_gene: TRBV7-2

CDR3nt: TGTGCCAGCAGTGACCTTCTAGCGGGCGTGCAGTTCTTC
CDR3aa: CASSDLLAGVQFF
d_gene: TRBD2
abundance: many
j_gene: TRBJ2-1
v_gene: TRBV6-1

CDR3nt: TGTGCCAGCAGCTCGGTTGGGGGCGTCTACAATGAGCAGTTCTTC
CDR3aa: CASSSVGGVYNEQFF
d_gene: -
abundance: many
j_gene: TRBJ2-1
v_gene: TRBV5-5

CDR3nt: TGCAGCGTCTACGGGACAGGGAGCTCCTACGAGCAGTACTTC
CDR3aa: CSVYGTGSSYEQYF
d_gene: TRBD1
abundance: few
j_gene: TRBJ2-7
v_gene: TRBV29-1

CDR3nt: TGCGCCAGCAGCTTGGCCACGGGTGCGGCAACTGGAAACACCATATATTTT
CDR3aa: CASSLATGAATGNTIYF
d_gene: -
abundance: many
j_gene: TRBJ1-3
v_gene: TRBV5-1

CDR3nt: TGTGCCAGCAGCCAAGAGGCTAGCGGAGCAGGGAAGACCCAGTACTTC
CDR3aa: CASSQEASGAGKTQYF
d_gene: TRBD2
abundance: -
j_gene: TRBJ2-5
v_gene: TRBV4-2

CDR3nt: TGTGCCGTCGGGACCCTATCCTACGAGCAGTACTTC
CDR3aa: CAVGTLSYEQYF
d_gene: -
abundance: few
j_gene: TRBJ2-7
v_gene: TRBV10-3